Included here is one T cell receptor (beta chain) sequence, with context. The protocol was immunoSEQ multiplex PCR, while the TCRdb copy is restricted to in-frame clones and leaves out a portion. The sample has about 49,000 clones; around nine tenths are singletons. The data were taken from a study of control samples from healthy donors and cancer patients. The TCR was taken from a man aged 25 to 45 with colorectal cancer. The sequencing input was PBMCs.

The CDR3 protein is CASSDATRDLLAEAFF. The CDR3, as DNA: TGTGCCAGCAGCGACGCCACTCGGGACCTCTTGGCTGAAGCTTTCTTT. The V call is TRBV5-6, the J call TRBJ1-1; D might be TRBD1 (5 bases). V was clipped by 4 bases and J by 6 bases, with 22 bases between them. Per germline, CDR1 SGHDT and CDR2 YYEEEE. The CDR3 is 16 residues long.